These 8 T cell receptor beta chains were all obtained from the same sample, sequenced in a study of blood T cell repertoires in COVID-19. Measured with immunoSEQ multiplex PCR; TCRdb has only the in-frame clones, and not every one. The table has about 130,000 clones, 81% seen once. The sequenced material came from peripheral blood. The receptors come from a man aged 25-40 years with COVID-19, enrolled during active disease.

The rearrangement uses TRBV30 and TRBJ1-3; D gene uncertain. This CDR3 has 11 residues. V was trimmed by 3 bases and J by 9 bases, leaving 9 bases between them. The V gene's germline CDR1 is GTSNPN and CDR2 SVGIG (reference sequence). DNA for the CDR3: TGTGCCTGGAGCCCGGGAGGCACCATATATTTT. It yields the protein CAWSPGGTIYF.

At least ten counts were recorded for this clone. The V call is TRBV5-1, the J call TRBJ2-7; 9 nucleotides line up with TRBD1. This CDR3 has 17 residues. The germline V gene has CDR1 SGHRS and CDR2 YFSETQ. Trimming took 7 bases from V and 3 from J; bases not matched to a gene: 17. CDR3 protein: CASRQQLGQGTNYEQYF. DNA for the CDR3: TGCGCCAGCCGCCAGCAGCTTGGACAGGGGACAAACTACGAGCAGTACTTC. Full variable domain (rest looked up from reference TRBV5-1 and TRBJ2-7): KAGVTQTPRYLIKTRGQQVTLSCSPISGHRSVSWYQQTPGQGLQFLFEYFSETQRNKGNFPGRFSGRQFSNSRSEMNVSTLELGDSALYLCASRQQLGQGTNYEQYFGPGTRLTVT.

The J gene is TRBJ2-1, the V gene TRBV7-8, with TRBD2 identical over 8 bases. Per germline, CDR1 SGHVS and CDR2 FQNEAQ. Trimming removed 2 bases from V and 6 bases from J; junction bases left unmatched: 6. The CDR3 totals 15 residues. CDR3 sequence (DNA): TGTGCCAGCAGCTTACTTAGCGGGATCAGCAATGAGCAGTTCTTC. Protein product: CASSLLSGISNEQFF.

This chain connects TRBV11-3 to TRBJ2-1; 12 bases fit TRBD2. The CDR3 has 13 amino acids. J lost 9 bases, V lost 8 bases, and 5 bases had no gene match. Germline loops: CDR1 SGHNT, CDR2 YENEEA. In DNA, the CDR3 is TGTGCCAGCGAGACTAGCGGGAGCGGTGAGCAGTTCTTC. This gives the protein CASETSGSGEQFF.

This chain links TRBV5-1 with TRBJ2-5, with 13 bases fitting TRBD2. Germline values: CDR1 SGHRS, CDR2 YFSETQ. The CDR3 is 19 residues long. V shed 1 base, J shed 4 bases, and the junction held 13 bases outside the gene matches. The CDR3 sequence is CASSLSIRTSGSVGETQYF. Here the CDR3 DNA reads TGCGCCAGCAGCTTGTCTATCCGGACTAGCGGGAGCGTGGGAGAGACCCAGTACTTC.

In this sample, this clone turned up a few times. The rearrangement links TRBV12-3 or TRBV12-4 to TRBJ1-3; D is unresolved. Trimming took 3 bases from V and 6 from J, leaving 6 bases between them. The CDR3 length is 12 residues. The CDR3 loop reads CASSFWANTIYF. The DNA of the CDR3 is TGTGCCAGCAGTTTTTGGGCAAACACCATATATTTT.

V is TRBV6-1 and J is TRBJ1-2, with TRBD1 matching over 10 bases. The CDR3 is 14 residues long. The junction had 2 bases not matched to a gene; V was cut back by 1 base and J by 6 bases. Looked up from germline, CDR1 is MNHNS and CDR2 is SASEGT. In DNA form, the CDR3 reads TGTGCCAGCAGTGAAGGACAGGGGGCAAATGGCTACACCTTC. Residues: CASSEGQGANGYTF.

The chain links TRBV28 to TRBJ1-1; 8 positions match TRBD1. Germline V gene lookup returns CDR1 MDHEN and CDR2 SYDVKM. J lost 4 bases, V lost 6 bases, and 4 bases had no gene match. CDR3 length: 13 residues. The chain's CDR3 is CASSRGRFTEAFF. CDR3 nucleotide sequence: TGTGCCAGCAGCAGGGGGCGCTTCACTGAAGCTTTCTTT.